This T cell receptor (beta chain) was identified in a study of cytomegalovirus exposure and HLA in healthy donors. The CMV serostatus of this donor went unrecorded. This CDR3 contains 15 residues. Germline CDR1 is SGHTA and CDR2 is FQGTGA. The ends were cut back, 5 bases at V and 4 bases at J, with 12 bases in the middle. The PCR was carried out with 60 Vbeta primers and 13 Jbeta primers. Clones were read by immunoSEQ multiplex PCR, and TCRdb kept only the in-frame ones, dropping some. The top ten hold 2% to 2.5% of the sample, which has 150,000 to 200,000 clones, about two thirds seen once. This chain uses TRBV7-3 with TRBJ2-6, with D possibly being TRBD1 (6 bases). The clonotype originates from a human donor in good health. Input material: PBMCs. Here the CDR3 DNA reads TGTGCCAGCAGCCCAACAGGGTTCGGGGCCAACGTCCTGACTTTC. It codes for CASSPTGFGANVLTF.